The T cell receptor (beta chain) described here comes from a study of blood T cell repertoires in COVID-19 (dated by TCRdb to the early 2020s). Turning to the overall study: The collaborator samples originated in the United States, Italy and Spain and spanned the acute and convalescent phases of COVID-19. Samples came from the ongoing ImmuneRACE study (first 160 participants) plus 1,254 subjects from 6 global collaborators. Subjects who had been exposed to COVID-19, were actively infected with it, or had recovered from it provided the deeply sampled blood TCRbeta repertoires that made up the dataset. Where available, HLA class I and class II types were obtained from metadata supplied by the sample provider rather than from assay-based typing. The material from the prospective study consisted of cDNA or gDNA derived from T cells, B-cell-depleted T cells, or PBMCs. The repertoires were released in a freely available public database meant as a resource for research on the immune response to SARS-CoV-2. A de-identified subject ID, COVID-19 status, age in years and sex were almost always included in the sample metadata.

What the work shows at the level of the full study, not this receptor alone: How much clinical and demographic metadata was included differed by source and by participant, and the metadata was provided uncurated.

As to this clone: The antigen this receptor binds is unknown. Base-call qualities are not available, and no considerably larger clone is one nucleotide away.

TCRbeta CDR3 regions were amplified from genomic DNA by means of the immunoSEQ Assay, a bias-controlled multiplex PCR. Concerning the study's data processing: Within the assay, amplification of reference gene primers was used to estimate how many nucleated cells each sample contained. To quantify the absolute abundance of each unique TCRbeta CDR3 rearrangement, sequence reads were collapsed and filtered. For each sample, productive Simpson clonality was calculated as the square root of Simpson's diversity index across productive rearrangements. As stored in TCRdb, this immuneACCESS dataset retains in-frame rearrangements with V and J assigned. A fraction of the clones does not appear; measured against another copy, unresolved V genes explain less than half of the discrepancy, and the remainder lacks a known reason. V, J and clone size are taken as reported in that table, and D and trimming were inferred from the DNA itself. The sample table holds around 130,000 clones, of which approximately 84% were seen once. The ten largest clones take up about 13% of the sample.

Each collaborating institution followed its own protocols to collect whole blood in K2EDTA tubes. For TCRbeta analysis, collaborator samples were shipped as frozen whole blood, as isolated PBMCs, or as DNA extracted from either sample type. This clonotype was sampled from a human donor in a cohort sampled during active COVID-19. Sequenced: peripheral blood.

The sequenced DNA: TGTGCCAGCAGCTTGGTTTCGACAGGGGATGCGGCCTACGAGCAGTACTTC. It is translated as CASSLVSTGDAAYEQYF. The chain is made from TRBV5-5 and TRBJ2-7; TRBD1 matches 8 bases in the middle. The CDR3 goes from the cysteine to the phenylalanine over 17 residues. Only the CDR3 part of the read is kept: 51 bases, read in frame from the first base. Relative to germline, V is missing 0 bases and J is missing 2 bases, with 10 bases of the junction outside any gene match. Taken from the germline V gene (reference sequence), the CDR1 and CDR2 loops are SGHKS and YYEKEE.